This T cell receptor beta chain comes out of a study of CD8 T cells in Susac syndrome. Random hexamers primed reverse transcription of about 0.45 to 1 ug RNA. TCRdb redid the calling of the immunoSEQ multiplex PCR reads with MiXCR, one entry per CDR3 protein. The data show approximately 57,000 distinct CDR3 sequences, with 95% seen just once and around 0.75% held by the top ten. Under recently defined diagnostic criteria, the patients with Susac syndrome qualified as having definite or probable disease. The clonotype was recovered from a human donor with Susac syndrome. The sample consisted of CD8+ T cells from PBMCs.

The CDR3 coding sequence is TGTGCCAGCAGCGTAGGACCGTTCGATGGGGAGCTGTTTTTT. This sequence encodes CASSVGPFDGELFF. V usage is TRBV9 and J usage is TRBJ2-2; D remains ambiguous. The CDR3 is made up of 14 amino acids. V was shortened by 0 bases and J by 8 bases, with 11 bases between the two germline ends. Germline-derived CDR1 and CDR2 are SGDLS and YYNGEE.